A selection of T cell receptor beta chains follows, all from one sample in a study of beta chain features in type 1 diabetes. Here immunoSEQ multiplex PCR was the method, and the copy in TCRdb shows in-frame clones only, minus some. The sample lists hundreds of thousands of clones; roughly an eighth were seen once. The sample comprised naive CD4+ T cells from blood. Every receptor here comes from a man younger than 40 with type 1 diabetes. Both conserved end residues are part of each CDR3. The D gene is left open where the match is weak. A clone size is listed for some rows: how often the clone was seen (once, few, many), or a class if it is expanded.

CDR3	DNA	size	D	length	V	J
CASSYSGHTDTQYF	TGTGCCAGCAGTTACTCTGGACACACAGATACGCAGTATTTT	.	.	14	TRBV6-6	TRBJ2-3
CASSLGGSGGEQFF	TGTGCCAGCAGTTTAGGCGGGAGCGGAGGTGAGCAGTTCTTC	few	TRBD2	14	TRBV28	TRBJ2-1
CASSRGARKGGYTF	TGTGCCAGCAGCAGGGGGGCCAGGAAAGGTGGCTACACCTTC	few	TRBD1	14	TRBV28	TRBJ1-2
CASSPRDFPLSTEAFF	TGTGCCAGCAGCCCCAGGGACTTCCCTCTGAGCACTGAAGCTTTCTTT	.	.	16	TRBV7-2	TRBJ1-1
CASSEFAGYDIQYF	TGTGCCAGCAGTGAATTTGCGGGTTACGACATTCAGTACTTC	.	.	14	TRBV2	TRBJ2-4
CASSVSTGHQPQHF	TGTGCCAGCAGCGTGTCGACAGGGCATCAGCCCCAGCATTTT	few	TRBD1	14	TRBV5-6	TRBJ1-5
CASSTSSYNEQFF	TGTGCCAGCAGCACCAGCTCCTACAATGAGCAGTTCTTC	few	.	13	TRBV27	TRBJ2-1
CAISPGDTEAFF	TGTGCCATCAGTCCGGGAGACACTGAAGCTTTCTTT	few	.	12	TRBV10-3	TRBJ1-1
CASSGGSGNTIYF	TGCGCCAGCAGTGGGGGGTCTGGAAACACCATATATTTT	.	.	13	TRBV5-1	TRBJ1-3
CASSRVAGTDTQYF	TGTGCCAGCAGCCGGGTAGCGGGTACAGATACGCAGTATTTT	.	TRBD2	14	TRBV5-4	TRBJ2-3
CASSSFGPGLSGPYNEQFF	TGTGCCAGCAGTTCTTTTGGCCCTGGGTTGAGCGGACCTTACAATGAGCAGTTCTTC	.	.	19	TRBV28	TRBJ2-1
CSVAGSGTDTQYF	TGCAGCGTTGCCGGGAGTGGCACAGATACGCAGTATTTT	.	.	13	TRBV29-1	TRBJ2-3
CASSQEVQGPYEQYF	TGTGCCAGCAGCCAAGAAGTCCAGGGGCCCTACGAGCAGTACTTC	few	.	15	TRBV4-2	TRBJ2-7
CASSYSGVLDYGYTF	TGTGCCAGCAGCTACTCGGGGGTACTTGACTATGGCTACACCTTC	.	.	15	TRBV28	TRBJ1-2
CAWSTLGTGLWGYTF	TGTGCCTGGAGTACCCTGGGGACAGGTTTATGGGGCTACACCTTC	few	TRBD1	15	TRBV30	TRBJ1-2
CASSLGTSGTFAYEQYF	TGCGCCAGCAGCTTGGGGACTAGCGGGACCTTCGCCTACGAGCAGTACTTC	.	TRBD2	17	TRBV5-1	TRBJ2-7
CASSVGGSGTDTQYF	TGTGCCAGCAGCGTAGGTGGTAGCGGCACAGATACGCAGTATTTT	.	.	15	TRBV9	TRBJ2-3
CASSTRQDLQETQYF	TGTGCCAGCAGCACCAGACAGGACTTGCAAGAGACCCAGTACTTC	few	.	15	TRBV5-4	TRBJ2-5
CASSQGSGTIAYEQYF	TGCGCCAGCAGCCAAGGTTCCGGGACTATTGCCTACGAGCAGTACTTC	.	TRBD2	16	TRBV4-3	TRBJ2-7
CASSVTSGYNEQFF	TGTGCCAGCAGCGTTACTAGCGGATACAATGAGCAGTTCTTC	few	TRBD2	14	TRBV9	TRBJ2-1
CAISDGQGDNQPQHF	TGTGCCATCAGTGACGGACAGGGGGACAATCAGCCCCAGCATTTT	few	TRBD1	15	TRBV10-3	TRBJ1-5
CASSWGRQREGHGYEQFF	TGCGCCAGCAGCTGGGGGCGGCAGCGGGAGGGCCATGGCTATGAGCAGTTCTTC	.	TRBD2	18	TRBV5-1	TRBJ2-1
CATSRGLAETQYF	TGTGCCACCAGCAGAGGACTAGCGGAGACCCAGTACTTC	.	TRBD2	13	TRBV15	TRBJ2-5
CSYRGNTEAFF	TGCAGTTACAGGGGGAACACTGAAGCTTTCTTT	few	TRBD1	11	TRBV20-1	TRBJ1-1
CASSTPSDTQYF	TGTGCCAGCAGTACTCCCTCAGATACGCAGTATTTT	.	.	12	TRBV6-6	TRBJ2-3
CASSLAFGNRQNTDTQYF	TGTGCCAGCAGCTTGGCCTTTGGAAACCGACAGAACACAGATACGCAGTATTTT	few	.	18	TRBV5-4	TRBJ2-3
CASSSLAGVDNEQFF	TGTGCCAGCAGTTCCCTAGCGGGAGTCGACAATGAGCAGTTCTTC	.	TRBD2	15	TRBV27	TRBJ2-1
CASRSIRQGWTGELFF	TGTGCCAGCCGATCTATCAGACAGGGGTGGACCGGGGAGCTGTTTTTT	few	TRBD1	16	TRBV28	TRBJ2-2
CASSPFPLSDEQFF	TGTGCCAGCTCACCATTCCCCCTCTCTGATGAGCAGTTCTTC	.	.	14	TRBV18	TRBJ2-1
CASSLRAGSGGELFF	TGTGCCAGCAGCCTCAGAGCAGGGTCTGGCGGGGAGCTGTTTTTT	.	.	15	TRBV4-2	TRBJ2-2
CASSSEGTGLLAGQETQYF	TGCGCCAGCAGCAGCGAGGGGACAGGGTTACTAGCGGGACAAGAGACCCAGTACTTC	.	.	19	TRBV5-1	TRBJ2-5
CASSSKPGTGEAYEQYF	TGTGCCAGCAGCTCAAAGCCTGGGACAGGAGAGGCTTACGAGCAGTACTTC	.	TRBD1	17	TRBV7-9	TRBJ2-7
CASSLSRAPAYNEQFF	TGTGCCAGCAGTTTATCGCGGGCGCCCGCCTACAATGAGCAGTTCTTC	few	.	16	TRBV28	TRBJ2-1
CASSLLQGGFSYEQYF	TGTGCCAGCAGTTTATTACAGGGGGGATTCTCCTACGAGCAGTACTTC	.	TRBD1	16	TRBV28	TRBJ2-7
CAWLGTNYNEQFF	TGTGCCTGGCTCGGGACTAATTACAATGAGCAGTTCTTC	few	TRBD2	13	TRBV30	TRBJ2-1
CASSFREGSTEAFF	TGTGCCAGCAGTTTCCGCGAGGGTAGCACTGAAGCTTTCTTT	.	.	14	TRBV27	TRBJ1-1
CASSLRQQVGTDTQYF	TGTGCCAGCAGTCTCCGACAACAGGTTGGCACAGATACGCAGTATTTT	few	.	16	TRBV2	TRBJ2-3
CASSSDSPLHF	TGTGCCAGCAGCTCGGACAGCCCTCTTCATTTT	.	.	11	TRBV7-2	TRBJ1-5
CASSPDGANTGELFF	TGTGCCAGCAGCCCGGACGGGGCGAACACCGGGGAGCTGTTTTTT	few	.	15	TRBV9	TRBJ2-2
CASSQLYEQYF	TGTGCCAGCAGCCAACTCTACGAGCAGTACTTC	.	.	11	TRBV2	TRBJ2-7
CASSLRGSYEQYF	TGTGCCAGCAGCTTACGGGGATCGTACGAGCAGTACTTC	few	.	13	TRBV7-9	TRBJ2-7
CASSATYNEQFF	TGTGCCAGCAGCGCAACCTACAATGAGCAGTTCTTC	.	.	12	TRBV9	TRBJ2-1
CASSTPDRRPYEQYF	TGTGCCAGTAGTACCCCCGACAGAAGACCCTACGAGCAGTACTTC	.	.	15	TRBV19	TRBJ2-7
CASSVETGQAGEKLFF	TGTGCCAGCAGCGTAGAAACGGGTCAAGCGGGGGAAAAACTGTTTTTT	.	.	16	TRBV9	TRBJ1-4
CASSQPGQGAYEQYF	TGTGCCAGCAGCCAGCCGGGACAGGGAGCCTACGAGCAGTACTTC	.	TRBD1	15	TRBV14	TRBJ2-7